The clone carrying this T cell receptor (beta chain) was detected ten times or more. Its cognate antigen is unknown. V lost 4 bases and J lost 2; bases outside the gene matches: 1. This CDR3 region has 14 residues. CDR1 SQVTM and CDR2 ANQGSEA come from the germline V gene. Unique molecular identifiers tagged every individual TCR cDNA molecule. TCRdb redid the calling of the 5' RACE reads with MiXCR, one entry per CDR3 protein. The profile shows around 12,000 distinct CDR3 sequences, roughly 2.9% of them singletons. The sample originates from a study of spatial heterogeneity in lung cancer. Study-level background: Counts of TCR transcripts in tumor regions tracked strongly with a T cell module score that came from matched bulk RNA-seq.

Specified time point: sample taken at primary tumor resection. Regarding the study as a whole: It was found that expanded intratumoral alpha and beta TCR counts tracked tumor mutation counts.

The J gene is TRBJ2-1, the V gene TRBV29-1; 11 nucleotides match TRBD1. The material was lung tumor tissue, obtained at surgery. This TCR came from a male donor with early-stage non-small cell lung cancer. CDR3 in DNA: TGCAGCGTTGGGGGACAGGGGGCCTACAATGAGCAGTTCTTC. Translated: CSVGGQGAYNEQFF.